This T cell receptor (beta chain) was documented in a study of T cell repertoires in cytomegalovirus infection. General study points: Cumulated frequencies of public TCR beta families served to identify carriers of CMV plus the relevant HLA.

TCRdb reprocessed the reads via MiXCR and lists one record per CDR3 protein. The data contain 150,000 to 200,000 distinct CDR3 sequences, about 30% of them seen just once; the ten biggest clones take up around 29%. Germline V lookup: CDR1 SGHVS, CDR2 FNYEAQ. This CDR3 is built from 12 residues. J was trimmed by 7 bases and V by 5 bases; bases with no gene match: 3. Turning to this clonotype: What it binds is not known.

The chain carries TRBV7-6 and TRBJ1-1; 8 bases are shared with TRBD1. This TCR derives from a human donor in good health (CMV status not recorded). Some clones in this sample may be carry-over from other donors' samples. Material for sequencing was PBMCs. The CDR3 loop is CASSGGTGEAFF. Written as DNA, the CDR3 is TGTGCCAGCAGCGGCGGGACAGGTGAAGCTTTCTTT.